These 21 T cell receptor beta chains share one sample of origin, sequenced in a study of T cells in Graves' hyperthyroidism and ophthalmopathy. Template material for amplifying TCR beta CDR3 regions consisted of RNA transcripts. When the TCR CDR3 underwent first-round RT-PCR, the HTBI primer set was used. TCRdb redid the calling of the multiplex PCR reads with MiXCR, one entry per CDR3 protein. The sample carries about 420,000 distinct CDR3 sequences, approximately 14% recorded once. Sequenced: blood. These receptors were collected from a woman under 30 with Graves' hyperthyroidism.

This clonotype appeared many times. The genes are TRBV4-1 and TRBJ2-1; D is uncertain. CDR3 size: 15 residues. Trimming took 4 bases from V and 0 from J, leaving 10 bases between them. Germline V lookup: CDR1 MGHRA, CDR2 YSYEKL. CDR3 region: CASSPQPSSYNEQFF. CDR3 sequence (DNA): TGCGCCAGCAGCCCTCAGCCCAGCTCCTACAATGAGCAGTTCTTC.

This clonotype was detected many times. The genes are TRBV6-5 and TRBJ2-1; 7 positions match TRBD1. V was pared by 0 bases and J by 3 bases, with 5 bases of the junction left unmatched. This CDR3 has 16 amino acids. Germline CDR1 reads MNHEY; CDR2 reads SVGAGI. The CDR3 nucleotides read TGTGCCAGCAGTTACTCTGGGACAGAAATCTACAATGAGCAGTTCTTC. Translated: CASSYSGTEIYNEQFF.

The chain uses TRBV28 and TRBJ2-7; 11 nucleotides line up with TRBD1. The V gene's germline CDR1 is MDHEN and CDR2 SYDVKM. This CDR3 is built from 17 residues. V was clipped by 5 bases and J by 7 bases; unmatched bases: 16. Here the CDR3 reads CASSPISWTGGLREQYF. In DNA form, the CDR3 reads TGTGCCAGCAGTCCTATTAGTTGGACAGGGGGCTTGCGGGAGCAGTACTTC.

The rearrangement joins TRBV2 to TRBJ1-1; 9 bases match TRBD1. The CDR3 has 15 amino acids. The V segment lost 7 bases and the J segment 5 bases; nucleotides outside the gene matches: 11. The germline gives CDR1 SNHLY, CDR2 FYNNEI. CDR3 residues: CASNRDRAFGTEAFF. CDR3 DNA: TGTGCCAGCAATCGGGACAGGGCATTTGGGACTGAAGCTTTCTTT.

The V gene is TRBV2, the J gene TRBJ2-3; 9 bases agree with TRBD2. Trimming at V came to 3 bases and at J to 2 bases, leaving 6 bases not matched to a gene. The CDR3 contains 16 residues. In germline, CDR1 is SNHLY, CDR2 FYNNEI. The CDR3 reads CASSEVAGADTDTQYF. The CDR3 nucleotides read TGTGCCAGCAGTGAGGTAGCGGGGGCCGACACAGATACGCAGTATTTT.

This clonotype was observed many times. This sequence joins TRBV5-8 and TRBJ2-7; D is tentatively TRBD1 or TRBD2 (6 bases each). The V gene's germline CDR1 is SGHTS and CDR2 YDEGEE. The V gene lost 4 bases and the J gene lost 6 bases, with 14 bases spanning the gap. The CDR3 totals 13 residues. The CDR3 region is CASSTGPGGEQYF. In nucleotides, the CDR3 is TGTGCCAGCAGCACAGGGCCCGGGGGCGAGCAGTACTTC.

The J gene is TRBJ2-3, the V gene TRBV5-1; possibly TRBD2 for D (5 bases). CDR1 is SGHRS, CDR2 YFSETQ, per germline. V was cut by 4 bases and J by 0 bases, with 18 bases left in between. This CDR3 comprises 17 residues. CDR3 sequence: CASSPGSGSLSTDTQYF. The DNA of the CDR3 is TGCGCCAGCAGCCCCGGCTCGGGATCATTAAGCACAGATACGCAGTATTTT.

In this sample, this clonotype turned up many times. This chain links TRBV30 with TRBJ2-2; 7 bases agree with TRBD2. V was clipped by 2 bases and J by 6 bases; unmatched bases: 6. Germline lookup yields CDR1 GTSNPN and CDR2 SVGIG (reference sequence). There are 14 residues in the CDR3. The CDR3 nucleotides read TGTGCCTGGAGTAGCGGGATAGTCTCCGGGGAGCTGTTTTTT. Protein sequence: CAWSSGIVSGELFF.

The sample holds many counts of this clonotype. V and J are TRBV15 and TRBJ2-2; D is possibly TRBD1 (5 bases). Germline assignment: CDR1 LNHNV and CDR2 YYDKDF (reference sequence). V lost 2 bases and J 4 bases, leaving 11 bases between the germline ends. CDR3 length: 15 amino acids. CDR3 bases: TGTGCCACCAGCAGACACCTCGACAGCACCGGGGAGCTGTTTTTT. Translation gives CATSRHLDSTGELFF.

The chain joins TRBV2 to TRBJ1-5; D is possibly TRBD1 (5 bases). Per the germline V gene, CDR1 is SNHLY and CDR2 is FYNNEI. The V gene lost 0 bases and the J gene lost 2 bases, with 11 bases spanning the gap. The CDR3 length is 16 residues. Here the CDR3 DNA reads TGTGCCAGCAGTGAAGCGCAAGGGGTACGCAATCAGCCCCAGCATTTT. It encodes CASSEAQGVRNQPQHF.

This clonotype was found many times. The CDR3 sequence is CASRSQPRGAGDTQYF. In DNA, the CDR3 is TGTGCCAGCAGATCCCAGCCGAGGGGAGCTGGAGATACGCAGTATTTT. This sequence joins TRBV6-1 and TRBJ2-3; D could derive from TRBD1 or TRBD2 (5 bases each). Germline CDR1 MNHNS, CDR2 SASEGT. Trimming took off 6 bases at V and 5 bases at J, with 21 bases between the two ends. The CDR3 totals 16 residues.

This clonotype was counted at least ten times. CDR3: CASSLGERDDGYTF. In DNA, the CDR3 is TGTGCCAGCAGCTTAGGCGAGAGGGATGATGGCTACACCTTC. The rearrangement uses TRBV13 and TRBJ1-2; D gene unclear. This CDR3 contains 14 residues. In germline, CDR1 is PRHDT, CDR2 FYEKMQ (reference sequence). The V and J ends lost 0 bases and 6 bases respectively, with 11 bases between them.

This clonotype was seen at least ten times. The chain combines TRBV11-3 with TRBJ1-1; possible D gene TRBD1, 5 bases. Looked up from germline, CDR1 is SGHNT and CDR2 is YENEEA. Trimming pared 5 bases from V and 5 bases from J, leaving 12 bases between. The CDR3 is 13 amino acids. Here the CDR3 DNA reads TGTGCCAGCAGCGGAGGCAAGGGGACTGAAGCTTTCTTT. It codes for CASSGGKGTEAFF.

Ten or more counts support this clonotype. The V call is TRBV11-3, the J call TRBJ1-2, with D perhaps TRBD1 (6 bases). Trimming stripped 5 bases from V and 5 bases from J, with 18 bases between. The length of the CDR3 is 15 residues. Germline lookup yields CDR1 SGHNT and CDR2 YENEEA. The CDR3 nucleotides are TGTGCCAGCAGCCGCCGGGACACTCAATTATATGGCTACACCTTC. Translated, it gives CASSRRDTQLYGYTF.

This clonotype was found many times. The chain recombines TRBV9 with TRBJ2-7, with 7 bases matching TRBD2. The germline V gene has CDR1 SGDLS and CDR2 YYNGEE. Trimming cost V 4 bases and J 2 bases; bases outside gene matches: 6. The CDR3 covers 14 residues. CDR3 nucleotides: TGTGCCAGCAGCCCCACGGGGGGAGCCTACGAGCAGTACTTC. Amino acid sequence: CASSPTGGAYEQYF. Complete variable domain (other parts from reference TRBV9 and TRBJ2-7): DSGVTQTPKHLITATGQRVTLRCSPRSGDLSVYWYQQSLDQGLQFLIQYYNGEERAKGNILERFSAQQFPDLHSELNLSSLELGDSALYFCASSPTGGAYEQYFGPGTRLTVT.

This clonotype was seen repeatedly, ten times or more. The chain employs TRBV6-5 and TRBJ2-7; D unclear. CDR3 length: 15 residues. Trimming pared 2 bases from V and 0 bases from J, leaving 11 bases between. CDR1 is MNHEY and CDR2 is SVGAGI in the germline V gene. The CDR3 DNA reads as TGTGCCAGCAGTTACCGGTGGGCCAGCTCCTACGAGCAGTACTTC. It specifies CASSYRWASSYEQYF.

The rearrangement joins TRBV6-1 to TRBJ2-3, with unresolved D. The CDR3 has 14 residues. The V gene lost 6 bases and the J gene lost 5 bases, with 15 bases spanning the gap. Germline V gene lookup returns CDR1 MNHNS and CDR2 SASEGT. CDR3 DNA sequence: TGTGCCAGCAGCCCGACCCCGGCAGGAGATACGCAGTATTTT. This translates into CASSPTPAGDTQYF.

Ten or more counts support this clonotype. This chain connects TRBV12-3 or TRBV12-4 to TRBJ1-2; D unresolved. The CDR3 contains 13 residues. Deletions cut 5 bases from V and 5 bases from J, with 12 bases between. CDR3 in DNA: TGTGCCAGCAGTCCGCGGACCGAGTATGGCTACACCTTC. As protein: CASSPRTEYGYTF.

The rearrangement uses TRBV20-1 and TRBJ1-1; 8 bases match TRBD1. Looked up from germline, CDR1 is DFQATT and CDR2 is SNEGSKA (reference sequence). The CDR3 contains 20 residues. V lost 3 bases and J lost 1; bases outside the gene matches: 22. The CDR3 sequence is CSASRVSWTGRRLRNTEAFF. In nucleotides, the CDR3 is TGCAGTGCTAGTCGGGTATCATGGACAGGGCGGAGGTTACGGAACACTGAAGCTTTCTTT.

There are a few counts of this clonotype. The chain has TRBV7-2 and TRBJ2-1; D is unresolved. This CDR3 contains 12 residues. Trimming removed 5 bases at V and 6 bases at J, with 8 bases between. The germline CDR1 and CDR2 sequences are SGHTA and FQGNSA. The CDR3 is CASSASFNEQFF. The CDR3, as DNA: TGTGCCAGCAGCGCCTCTTTCAATGAGCAGTTCTTC.

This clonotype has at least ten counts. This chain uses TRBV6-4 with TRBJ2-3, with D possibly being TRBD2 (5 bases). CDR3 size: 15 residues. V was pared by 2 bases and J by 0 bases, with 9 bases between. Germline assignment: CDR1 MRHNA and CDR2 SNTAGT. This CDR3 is CASSDNGESTDTQYF. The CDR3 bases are TGTGCCAGCAGTGACAACGGGGAAAGCACAGATACGCAGTATTTT.